This T cell receptor (beta chain) was sequenced during a study of T-cell reconstitution after alpha-beta-depleted transplantation in children. Losses at the gene ends were 2 bases for V and 4 bases for J; bases not matched to a gene: 3. The CDR3 spans 15 residues. Unique molecular identifiers were used to barcode this TCRbeta library. A single record per CDR3 protein comes from TCRdb applying MiXCR to the PCR reads. The repertoire holds tens of thousands of distinct CDR3 sequences, with approximately 46% as singletons. Sequenced here: PBMCs, mostly from graft donor cells, sampled 360 days after TCRalphabeta/CD19-depleted stem cell transplant. The TCR sequence derives from a male patient between 10 and 17 years old who had a stem cell transplant for acute lymphoblastic leukemia, so the T cells may come from the graft donor. The V and J genes are TRBV12-3 or TRBV12-4 and TRBJ1-5; 9 bases match TRBD1. The CDR3 region is CASSLRDRVNQPQHF. DNA of the CDR3: TGTGCCAGCAGTTTAAGGGACAGGGTGAATCAGCCCCAGCATTTT.